These T cell receptor beta chains were read from a single sample in a study of shared clonotypes between healthy human individuals. Assay used: immunoSEQ multiplex PCR; TCRdb lists only in-frame clones, some missing. The data show roughly 2,000,000 clones, with about 95% seen just once and approximately 1.2% held by the top ten. Specimen: naive CD8+ T cells sorted from blood. The receptor set was obtained from a man between 18 and 29 years old in good health. The CDR3 runs from the conserved cysteine through the conserved F or W. Each record gives: D gene, J gene, clone size, V gene, CDR3 DNA, CDR3 protein. A D gene is named only where the DNA matches it firmly. Where a row states a size, it is once, few, many or the class of an expanded clone; other rows omit it.

>NA|TRBJ1-5|NA|TRBV6-1
TGTGCCAGCAGTGTCGGCGGCAATCAGCCCCAGCATTTT
CASSVGGNQPQHF
>NA|TRBJ1-4|NA|TRBV9
TGTGCCAGCAGCGTAGGGGCGGGACTAAATGAAAAACTGTTTTTT
CASSVGAGLNEKLFF
>NA|TRBJ2-5|NA|TRBV10-1
TGCGCCAGCAGCTCAGCTATCCAAGAGACCCAGTACTTC
CASSSAIQETQYF
>TRBD2|TRBJ2-1|NA|TRBV13
TGTGCCAGCAGAACCCTAACGACTAGCGGACACAATGAGCAGTTCTTC
CASRTLTTSGHNEQFF
>TRBD2|TRBJ2-7|few|TRBV6-5
TGTGCCAGCAGTTACCCCGGGGGGGAGGACTACGAGCAGTACTTC
CASSYPGGEDYEQYF
>NA|TRBJ2-2|NA|TRBV19
TGTGCCTCCTCAGTAAGGCCCGGGGAGCTGTTTTTT
CASSVRPGELFF
>NA|TRBJ2-2|NA|TRBV28
TGTGCCAGCAGTTCGGGGGATGGAAACACCGGGGAGCTGTTTTTT
CASSSGDGNTGELFF
>NA|TRBJ1-3|NA|TRBV28
TGTGCCAGCAGTTTATTCCCGAGCTCTGGAAACACCATATATTTT
CASSLFPSSGNTIYF
>NA|TRBJ1-6|NA|TRBV30
TGTGCCTCCTCACCGAGGGCAGGGCATAATTCACCCCTCCACTTT
CASSPRAGHNSPLHF
>NA|TRBJ1-5|NA|TRBV11-1
TGTGCCAGCAGCCAGGGCTCCAATCAGCCCCAGCATTTT
CASSQGSNQPQHF
>NA|TRBJ1-1|few|TRBV19
TGTGCCAGTTCTGGACAGAACACTGAAGCTTTCTTT
CASSGQNTEAFF
>NA|TRBJ1-6|NA|TRBV7-9
TGTGCCAGCAGCTTATACCCTCTGGACAGCTATAATTCACCCCTCCACTTT
CASSLYPLDSYNSPLHF
>TRBD2|TRBJ2-1|once|TRBV6-5
TGTGCCAGCAGTTACCACCGGGAGGGCCCAGGTGAGCAGTTCTTC
CASSYHREGPGEQFF
>TRBD2|TRBJ2-7|NA|TRBV14
TGTGCCAGCAGCCCTAGCGGGGGGGCCCCGGGCGAGCAGTACTTC
CASSPSGGAPGEQYF
>TRBD1|TRBJ1-4|NA|TRBV7-9
TGTGCCAGCAGCCTTAGTCCGGGACAGCTTGAAAAACTGTTTTTT
CASSLSPGQLEKLFF
>NA|TRBJ1-4|once|TRBV6-5
TGTGCCAGCAGTTACTCAGGGCATCCCGAAAAACTGTTTTTT
CASSYSGHPEKLFF
>NA|TRBJ2-5|NA|TRBV4-1
TGCGCCAGCAGCCAAGCGGGATCTCGTGGGGAGACCCAGTACTTC
CASSQAGSRGETQYF
>NA|TRBJ2-1|NA|TRBV5-1
TGCGCCAGCAGCGCGGACTTTTACAATGAGCAGTTCTTC
CASSADFYNEQFF
>NA|TRBJ1-5|NA|TRBV27
TGTGCCAGCAGTTTTCGGGGGATCGGCCAGCCCCAGCATTTT
CASSFRGIGQPQHF
>NA|TRBJ2-3|NA|TRBV25-1
TGTGCCAGCAGTTTTATGGGGGCCGCAGATACGCAGTATTTT
CASSFMGAADTQYF
>NA|TRBJ2-3|NA|TRBV30
TGTGCCTGGAGTAGTGGCGGCGCAGATACGCAGTATTTT
CAWSSGGADTQYF
>TRBD1|TRBJ1-1|NA|TRBV2
TGTGCCAGCAGTGAATCTACCGGACAGGGGAAGAACACTGAAGCTTTCTTT
CASSESTGQGKNTEAFF
>TRBD1|TRBJ2-3|NA|TRBV6-1
TGTGCCAGCAGTGCCACCGGGACAGGGAACCCAGATACGCAGTATTTT
CASSATGTGNPDTQYF
>NA|TRBJ2-1|NA|TRBV29-1
TGCAGCGCCGGTGAAAGGGAGACTGAGCAGTTCTTC
CSAGERETEQFF
>NA|TRBJ1-2|NA|TRBV4-1
TGCGCCAGCAGCCATAAAGACACCCGTAACTATGGCTACACCTTC
CASSHKDTRNYGYTF
>NA|TRBJ2-7|NA|TRBV4-3
TGCGCCAGCAGCCAAGACAGGTCCTACGAGCAGTACTTC
CASSQDRSYEQYF
>NA|TRBJ1-1|once|TRBV4-3
TGCGCCAGCAGCCAAGCAACTGTCGGCACTGAAGCTTTCTTT
CASSQATVGTEAFF
>NA|TRBJ2-1|NA|TRBV7-9
TGTGCCAGCAGCTCGCCTGGCAGGGTATACAATGAGCAGTTCTTC
CASSSPGRVYNEQFF
>TRBD1|TRBJ1-6|NA|TRBV6-1
TGTGCCAGCAGGGACAGGGGTTTGAGATCACCCCTCCACTTT
CASRDRGLRSPLHF
>TRBD1|TRBJ1-5|NA|TRBV28
TGTGCCAGCAGTACCCGGGGACAGATGGATAGCAATCAGCCCCAGCATTTT
CASSTRGQMDSNQPQHF
>NA|TRBJ2-5|NA|TRBV4-3
TGCGCCAGCAGCCAAGATTGGGGAGACGAGTACCAAGAGACCCAGTACTTC
CASSQDWGDEYQETQYF